The subject of this entry is one TCR beta chain. Its antigen specificity is not known. Base qualities are not at hand, and no much larger clone is one base apart. This sample is part of a study of T cell changes during pregnancy in multiple sclerosis (dated by TCRdb to about 2019). With regard to the full study: Changes in the T cell repertoire over the course of pregnancy were examined in this study in women with multiple sclerosis.

Library preparation employed the immunoSEQ multiplex PCR assay. TCRdb re-hosts the immuneACCESS table, in-frame sequences only. Its copies lack some clones; in the studies checked, an unresolved V gene accounts for under half of them, and the cause for the rest is not known. Within this sample are 70,000 to 80,000 clones, with 85% to 95% of them counted one time only. The top ten hold 0.43% of the sample. The CDR3 has 16 amino acids, counting the end cysteine and phenylalanine. Solely the CDR3 DNA is kept, with 48 bases framed from the first base. Sequences KGHSH (CDR1) and LQKENI (CDR2) are obtained from the germline V gene. V loses 4 bases, J loses 0 bases, and the germline ends lie 15 bases apart.

The input for sequencing was CD4+ T cells from peripheral blood mononuclear cells, taken before pregnancy. The TCR sequence derives from a female donor with multiple sclerosis, enrolled in a pregnancy study. The rearranged segments are TRBV18 and TRBJ1-1, with the D gene call left open. Here the CDR3 is given as CASSLAGANMNTEAFF. The DNA sequence is given as TGTGCCAGCTCACTCGCAGGCGCCAATATGAACACTGAAGCTTTCTTT. The variable domain in full, with residues beyond the CDR3 obtained from the reference TRBV18 and TRBJ1-1 genes, is NAGVMQNPRHLVRRRGQEARLRCSPMKGHSHVYWYRQLPEEGLKFMVYLQKENIIDESGMPKERFSAEFPKEGPSILRIQQVVRGDSAAYFCASSLAGANMNTEAFFGQGTRLTVV.